The next 27 T cell receptor beta chains were all read from a single sample in a study of blood T cell repertoires in COVID-19. Method: immunoSEQ multiplex PCR; TCRdb's copy keeps in-frame clones and lacks some. In the table there are hundreds of thousands of clones, around 89% of which are singletons. Sequencing was carried out using peripheral blood. The source is a woman aged 50 to 60 with COVID-19, enrolled during active disease.

This clone was recorded a few times. The CDR3: CASSIDFPTENQPQHF. The CDR3 nucleotides read TGTGCCAGTAGTATAGACTTTCCGACTGAGAATCAGCCCCAGCATTTT. This chain joins TRBV19 and TRBJ1-5; D is undetermined. The CDR3 extends over 16 amino acids. Germline-derived CDR1 and CDR2 are LNHDA and SQIVND (reference sequence). The V and J ends lost 0 bases and 4 bases respectively, with 13 bases between them.

This chain connects TRBV9 to TRBJ1-1; D possibly corresponds to TRBD1 (5 bases). V was pared by 0 bases and J by 1 base, with 13 bases between. This CDR3 is built from 16 residues. In germline, CDR1 is SGDLS, CDR2 YYNGEE. The CDR3 here is CASSVGIGATNTEAFF. The CDR3 DNA reads as TGTGCCAGCAGCGTAGGGATAGGGGCCACGAACACTGAAGCTTTCTTT.

The V and J genes are TRBV5-6 and TRBJ2-3; 9 bases agree with TRBD1. This CDR3 contains 11 residues. Germline V gene lookup returns CDR1 SGHDT and CDR2 YYEEEE. V was clipped by 4 bases and J by 13 bases; unmatched bases: 4. CDR3 loop: CASSRDREEYF. DNA of the CDR3: TGTGCCAGCAGCAGGGACAGGGAAGAGTATTTT.

The CDR3 nucleotides read TGTGCCACCAGTGATCCGAGGACCGGGACAGGGAATCAGCCCCAGCATTTT. Amino acid sequence: CATSDPRTGTGNQPQHF. The chain is built from TRBV24-1 and TRBJ1-5; 9 bases agree with TRBD1. The V gene end was trimmed by 3 bases and the J gene end by 4 bases; junction bases not matched to a gene: 9. Germline CDR1 KGHDR, CDR2 SFDVKD. The CDR3 extends over 17 amino acids.

This chain connects TRBV5-6 to TRBJ1-6, with TRBD1 matching over 9 bases. V trimming: 4 bases; J trimming: 10 bases; junction bases outside the gene matches: 9. Per germline, CDR1 SGHDT and CDR2 YYEEEE. The CDR3 is 15 residues long. CDR3: CASSPGTGWQSPLHF. The CDR3 DNA reads as TGTGCCAGCAGCCCTGGGACAGGGTGGCAATCACCCCTCCACTTT.

V is TRBV18 and J is TRBJ1-6, with 7 bases identical to TRBD1. Germline assignment: CDR1 KGHSH and CDR2 LQKENI. The CDR3 has 17 amino acids. The ends lost 2 bases at V and 4 bases at J; junction bases unmatched: 8. Written as DNA, the CDR3 is TGTGCCAGCTCACCAAACTTCCCGGGACAGTATAATTCACCCCTCCACTTT. Translated, it gives CASSPNFPGQYNSPLHF.

The genes are TRBV19 and TRBJ2-7; TRBD2 aligns across 14 bases. The J segment lost 5 bases and the V segment lost 4 bases, leaving 16 bases of the junction unmatched. The CDR3 loop spans 19 amino acids. The germline CDR1 and CDR2 sequences are LNHDA and SQIVND (reference sequence). Here the CDR3 reads CASSKSHLGTSGGRHEQYF. For the CDR3, the DNA is TGTGCCAGTAGTAAATCACACCTCGGGACTAGCGGGGGTAGACACGAGCAGTACTTC.

CDR3 residues: CASSPYASGGANTGELFF. The CDR3 DNA sequence: TGTGCCAGCAGCCCCTATGCCAGCGGGGGCGCGAACACCGGGGAGCTGTTTTTT. The V call is TRBV13, the J call TRBJ2-2; TRBD2 agrees at 8 bases. The CDR3 contains 18 residues. Losses at the gene ends were 5 bases for V and 0 bases for J; bases not matched to a gene: 11. Germline CDR1 is PRHDT and CDR2 is FYEKMQ (reference sequence). Full variable domain (rest looked up from reference TRBV13 and TRBJ2-2): AAGVIQSPRHLIKEKRETATLKCYPIPRHDTVYWYQQGPGQDPQFLISFYEKMQSDKGSIPDRFSAQQFSDYHSELNMSSLELGDSALYFCASSPYASGGANTGELFFGEGSRLTVL.

V is TRBV5-1 and J is TRBJ2-7; 11 positions match TRBD2. Germline values: CDR1 SGHRS, CDR2 YFSETQ. Unmatched junction bases numbered 6, after V lost 4 bases and J lost 0 bases. This CDR3 is built from 16 residues. The CDR3 loop is CASSRTSGSSSYEQYF. As DNA, the CDR3 is TGCGCCAGCAGCCGGACTAGCGGGTCCAGCTCCTACGAGCAGTACTTC.

This clone has only a few counts. The CDR3 region is CASSEASGVDEQFF. DNA for the CDR3: TGTGCCAGCAGTGAAGCGAGCGGAGTCGATGAGCAGTTCTTC. The chain recombines TRBV6-1 with TRBJ2-1, with D perhaps matching TRBD2 (5 bases). CDR3 size: 14 residues. The V gene lost 0 bases and the J gene lost 8 bases, with 11 bases spanning the gap. Germline V gene data show CDR1 as MNHNS and CDR2 as SASEGT.

This chain connects TRBV19 to TRBJ2-7, with 7 positions matching TRBD2. The ends lost 5 bases at V and 5 bases at J; junction bases unmatched: 12. The germline V gene encodes CDR1 LNHDA and CDR2 SQIVND (reference sequence). The CDR3 is made up of 15 amino acids. CDR3 in amino acids: CASSYREAGSDEQYF. The CDR3 coding sequence is TGTGCCAGTAGTTACCGGGAGGCAGGGTCTGACGAGCAGTACTTC.

This clone was counted at least ten times. The rearrangement uses TRBV19 and TRBJ1-4; D unresolved. V was clipped by 5 bases and J by 0 bases, with 10 bases between them. From germline, CDR1 is LNHDA and CDR2 SQIVND (reference sequence). The CDR3 runs 15 residues. CDR3 residues: CASSPPFATNEKLFF. CDR3 nucleotide sequence: TGTGCCAGTAGTCCTCCCTTTGCAACTAATGAAAAACTGTTTTTT. Drawing the rest from reference TRBV19 and TRBJ1-4, the complete variable domain is DGGITQSPKYLFRKEGQNVTLSCEQNLNHDAMYWYRQDPGQGLRLIYYSQIVNDFQKGDIAEGYSVSREKKESFPLTVTSAQKNPTAFYLCASSPPFATNEKLFFGSGTQLSVL.

This rearrangement joins TRBV12-3 or TRBV12-4 to TRBJ1-2; no definite D call. The CDR3 is 12 amino acids. The ends were cut back, 8 bases at V and 7 bases at J, with 14 bases in the middle. The CDR3 nucleotides are TGTGCCAGCCGACTGAGTCCCCGTGGCTACACCTTC. Its protein product is CASRLSPRGYTF.

The chain links TRBV7-2 to TRBJ2-7, with 8 positions matching TRBD2. The CDR3 is made up of 16 amino acids. Per germline, CDR1 SGHTA and CDR2 FQGNSA. Germline trimming cut 1 base from V and 2 bases from J; bases unmatched to any gene: 7. CDR3 coding DNA: TGTGCCAGCAGCTTAGTTGCCGGGGGGGGACCCTACGAGCAGTACTTC. Its protein product is CASSLVAGGGPYEQYF.

V gene TRBV10-2 combines with J gene TRBJ2-7; TRBD1 is a possible D gene (6 bases). There are 14 residues in the CDR3. The germline CDR1 and CDR2 sequences are WSHSY and SAAADI. Trimming took 7 bases from V and 2 from J, leaving 15 bases between them. Written as DNA, the CDR3 is TGCGCCAGCACTTTGGCCCGGGACACCTACGAGCAGTACTTC. Translation gives CASTLARDTYEQYF.

The V and J genes are TRBV4-2 and TRBJ1-1; D call uncertain. The CDR3 runs 12 residues. V dropped 0 bases and J dropped 7 bases, with 6 bases sitting between them. Germline loops: CDR1 LGHNA, CDR2 YNFKEQ. The CDR3 here is CASSQDRGEAFF. As DNA, the CDR3 is TGTGCCAGCAGCCAAGATCGGGGTGAAGCTTTCTTT.

The gene calls are TRBV6-1 and TRBJ1-5; 9 bases agree with TRBD1. Trimming took 2 bases from V and 5 from J; bases not matched to a gene: 10. This CDR3 spans 17 amino acids. Germline assignment: CDR1 MNHNS and CDR2 SASEGT. The CDR3 here is CASSETHRQGGYQPQHF. The DNA of the CDR3 is TGTGCCAGCAGTGAAACCCATCGACAGGGGGGCTATCAGCCCCAGCATTTT.

This chain uses TRBV19 with TRBJ1-1; tentatively, D is TRBD1 (5 bases). The CDR3 is made up of 13 amino acids. The germline V and J ends were trimmed by 7 bases and 5 bases, with 14 bases remaining between them. Germline values: CDR1 LNHDA, CDR2 SQIVND (reference sequence). DNA of the CDR3: TGTGCCAGTATATCCCCTGGGGGGACTGAAGCTTTCTTT. Translated, it gives CASISPGGTEAFF.

V usage is TRBV20-1 and J usage is TRBJ1-1; 7 bases map to TRBD1. This CDR3 is 13 amino acids long. Trimming at V came to 3 bases and at J to 8 bases, leaving 9 bases not matched to a gene. The germline V gene has CDR1 DFQATT and CDR2 SNEGSKA (reference sequence). The DNA for the CDR3 is TGCAGTGCTAGTCTTGGAGGGGGCCAGGAAGCTTTCTTT. As protein: CSASLGGGQEAFF.

This clone appeared once. The chain is built from TRBV25-1 and TRBJ1-2; D is perhaps TRBD1 (5 bases). The CDR3 runs to 14 residues. Germline V gene data show CDR1 as MGHDK and CDR2 as SYGVNS. V was cut by 2 bases and J by 4 bases, with 11 bases left in between. In DNA form, the CDR3 reads TGTGCCAGCAGTGAAAGAGGAGGGGTCTATGGCTACACCTTC. Its translation: CASSERGGVYGYTF.

J is TRBJ2-1 and V is TRBV20-1; D remains unclear. V gave up 3 bases and J gave up 6 bases, with 15 bases separating them. CDR1 is DFQATT, CDR2 SNEGSKA, per germline (reference sequence). The CDR3 is 14 residues long. In nucleotides, the CDR3 is TGCAGTGCTAGTTTGTTAGCCCCCAGCAATGAGCAGTTCTTC. It encodes CSASLLAPSNEQFF.

A remark on this clone: The identical CDR3 is also encoded by other nucleotide sequences in the sample. The gene calls are TRBV5-6 and TRBJ1-3; 7 bases fit TRBD1. V dropped 0 bases and J dropped 0; count of bases not matched to a gene: 0. Looked up from germline, CDR1 is SGHDT and CDR2 is YYEEEE. The CDR3 is 15 amino acids. DNA for the CDR3: TGTGCCAGCAGCTTGGCAGGGGGCTCTGGAAACACCATATATTTT. It codes for CASSLAGGSGNTIYF.

The V and J genes are TRBV2 and TRBJ2-7; 7 bases are a match to TRBD1. From germline, CDR1 is SNHLY and CDR2 FYNNEI. This CDR3 region has 14 residues. J gave up 2 bases and V 5 bases, and 6 bases lay outside the gene matches. This chain's CDR3 is CASSPNQGAYEQYF. In DNA form, the CDR3 reads TGTGCCAGCAGTCCTAATCAGGGGGCCTACGAGCAGTACTTC.

In its sample, this clone was seen once. The V call is TRBV6-1, the J call TRBJ2-7; D ambiguous. V was shortened by 1 base and J by 3 bases, with 10 bases between the two germline ends. CDR1 MNHNS and CDR2 SASEGT come from the germline V gene. The CDR3 has 14 residues. The CDR3 region is CASSEGTANYEQYF. The CDR3 DNA follows: TGTGCCAGCAGTGAAGGAACCGCTAACTACGAGCAGTACTTC.

The genes are TRBV19 and TRBJ1-5; 9 bases are a match to TRBD1. This CDR3 comprises 15 residues. V lost 2 bases and J lost 2; bases outside the gene matches: 1. The germline V gene has CDR1 LNHDA and CDR2 SQIVND (reference sequence). The CDR3: CASSIWDRGNQPQHF. The DNA of the CDR3 is TGTGCCAGTAGTATATGGGACAGGGGCAATCAGCCCCAGCATTTT.

The genes are TRBV19 and TRBJ1-3, with 9 bases lining up with TRBD1. Germline values: CDR1 LNHDA, CDR2 SQIVND (reference sequence). The trim removed 7 bases at V and 0 bases at J, leaving 4 bases unmatched. The CDR3 is made up of 15 amino acids. CDR3: CASNLQGASGNTIYF. In nucleotides, the CDR3 is TGTGCCAGTAACCTACAGGGGGCCTCTGGAAACACCATATATTTT.

This clone was seen more than once but under ten times. CDR3 amino acids: CATAETEKNIQYF. The CDR3 DNA reads as TGTGCCACCGCCGAGACAGAAAAAAACATTCAGTACTTC. V usage is TRBV12-3 or TRBV12-4 and J usage is TRBJ2-4; D may be TRBD1 (5 bases). The CDR3 length is 13 residues. V dropped 10 bases and J dropped 4 bases, with 14 bases sitting between them.